This passage covers 21 T cell receptor beta chains from one sample sequenced in a study of cytomegalovirus exposure and HLA in healthy donors. In the PCR, 60 Vbeta and 13 Jbeta primers were used. Sequenced by immunoSEQ multiplex PCR; TCRdb stores in-frame clones only, minus some. Of over 150,000 clones listed, more than 60% are singletons. The specimen was PBMCs. These receptors came from a man in his forties in good health and CMV-seronegative.

The chain carries TRBV9 and TRBJ2-1; 8 nucleotides agree with TRBD1. Germline V lookup: CDR1 SGDLS, CDR2 YYNGEE. The CDR3 spans 17 residues. The V segment lost 4 bases and the J segment 9 bases; nucleotides outside the gene matches: 18. CDR3 nucleotide sequence: TGTGCCAGCAGCAAAACCACTCCGGGCAGGGGGCTAGCTGAGCAGTTCTTC. This codes for CASSKTTPGRGLAEQFF. Full variable domain (remainder filled in from reference TRBV9 and TRBJ2-1): DSGVTQTPKHLITATGQRVTLRCSPRSGDLSVYWYQQSLDQGLQFLIQYYNGEERAKGNILERFSAQQFPDLHSELNLSSLELGDSALYFCASSKTTPGRGLAEQFFGPGTRLTVL.

This clone was recorded a few times. V usage is TRBV7-9 and J usage is TRBJ2-2; 10 bases are shared with TRBD1. Germline trimming cut 6 bases from V and 4 bases from J; bases unmatched to any gene: 2. The CDR3 is 14 residues long. Germline CDR1 and CDR2: SEHNR and FQNEAQ (reference sequence). For the CDR3, the DNA is TGTGCCAGCAGAAGGACAGGGGGCACCGGGGAGCTGTTTTTT. Translation: CASRRTGGTGELFF.

The rearrangement links TRBV5-4 to TRBJ2-2; D gene ambiguous. This CDR3 is built from 16 residues. The V end was cut by 2 bases, the J end by 2 bases, with 13 bases between. Germline-derived CDR1 and CDR2 are SGHNT and YYREEE (reference sequence). CDR3 bases: TGTGCCAGCAGCTTAATTCAGGCCAGCAACACCGGGGAGCTGTTTTTT. Its translation is CASSLIQASNTGELFF.

This clone showed up just once. The V call is TRBV30, the J call TRBJ1-1, with 7 bases matching TRBD1. Germline CDR1 is GTSNPN and CDR2 is SVGIG (reference sequence). V dropped 1 base and J dropped 8; count of bases not matched to a gene: 7. This CDR3 region has 13 residues. The CDR3 reads CAWSERGPEEAFF. The DNA for the CDR3 is TGTGCCTGGAGTGAAAGGGGGCCGGAGGAAGCTTTCTTT.

The rearrangement links TRBV5-4 to TRBJ2-7; 7 nucleotides line up with TRBD1. The trim removed 4 bases at V and 5 bases at J, leaving 6 bases unmatched. Germline CDR1 SGHNT, CDR2 YYREEE (reference sequence). The CDR3 has 13 amino acids. Here the CDR3 reads CASSPGQVHEQYF. CDR3 nucleotides: TGTGCCAGCAGCCCTGGACAGGTTCACGAGCAGTACTTC.

The rearrangement joins TRBV4-2 to TRBJ2-7; TRBD1 matches at 9 bases. V shed 0 bases, J shed 4 bases, and the junction held 4 bases outside the gene matches. Germline V CDR1 and CDR2: LGHNA, YNFKEQ. The CDR3 consists of 15 residues. The CDR3 region is CASSQEVTGGYEQYF. The CDR3, as DNA: TGTGCCAGCAGCCAAGAGGTGACAGGGGGTTACGAGCAGTACTTC.

The genes are TRBV5-1 and TRBJ2-5; a possible D gene is TRBD1 (6 bases). Germline lookup yields CDR1 SGHRS and CDR2 YFSETQ. The V gene lost 1 base and the J gene lost 2 bases, with 12 bases spanning the gap. CDR3 length: 15 amino acids. The CDR3 DNA reads TGCGCCAGCAGCTTGAGTCAGGGGACGCAAGAGACCCAGTACTTC. Its protein is CASSLSQGTQETQYF.

This rearrangement joins TRBV19 to TRBJ1-1; D unresolved. This CDR3 region has 15 residues. Trimming removed 0 bases from V and 1 base from J, with 9 bases in between. CDR1 and CDR2 from the germline V gene are LNHDA and SQIVND (reference sequence). CDR3 sequence reads: CASSIEFAGNTEAFF. CDR3 bases: TGTGCCAGTAGTATAGAGTTTGCGGGGAACACTGAAGCTTTCTTT. Complete variable domain (other parts from reference TRBV19 and TRBJ1-1): DGGITQSPKYLFRKEGQNVTLSCEQNLNHDAMYWYRQDPGQGLRLIYYSQIVNDFQKGDIAEGYSVSREKKESFPLTVTSAQKNPTAFYLCASSIEFAGNTEAFFGQGTRLTVV.

The chain links TRBV6-6 to TRBJ2-7; the D is unclear. Trimming left V 0 bases short and J 3 bases short, with 12 bases between. The CDR3 loop spans 15 amino acids. CDR1 and CDR2 (germline): MNHNY, SVGAGI (reference sequence). Written as DNA, the CDR3 is TGTGCCAGCAGTTACTCGAGAGGTAGTATCTACGAGCAGTACTTC. Translation gives CASSYSRGSIYEQYF.

The gene calls are TRBV14 and TRBJ2-5; a weak D match, TRBD2 (5 bases). Looked up from germline, CDR1 is SGHDN and CDR2 is FVKESK. The V gene lost 4 bases and the J gene lost 4 bases, with 10 bases spanning the gap. The CDR3 has 13 residues. CDR3 DNA: TGTGCCAGCAGCCCGGGGAGCGGAGAGACCCAGTACTTC. Amino acids: CASSPGSGETQYF. The full variable domain, rest sourced from reference TRBV14 and TRBJ2-5, is EAGVTQFPSHSVIEKGQTVTLRCDPISGHDNLYWYRRVMGKEIKFLLHFVKESKQDESGMPNNRFLAERTGGTYSTLKVQPAELEDSGVYFCASSPGSGETQYFGPGTRLLVL.

The gene calls are TRBV6-5 and TRBJ2-3; D is unresolved. This CDR3 is built from 15 residues. The V gene's germline CDR1 is MNHEY and CDR2 SVGAGI. V shed 0 bases and J shed 2 bases, with 9 bases lying between them. The CDR3 region has the DNA TGTGCCAGCAGTTACTCGAGTTTAGCCACAGATACGCAGTATTTT. Translating it yields CASSYSSLATDTQYF.

This clone was picked up one time. The chain employs TRBV29-1 and TRBJ2-1, with D possibly being TRBD1 (6 bases). From germline, CDR1 is SQVTM and CDR2 ANQGSEA. Trimming took 2 bases from V and 8 from J, leaving 10 bases between them. The CDR3 is 12 amino acids. The chain's CDR3 is CSVEQGRYEQFF. As DNA, the CDR3 is TGCAGCGTTGAACAGGGGCGGTATGAGCAGTTCTTC.

The chain recombines TRBV6-1 with TRBJ2-1; no firm D call. CDR1 is MNHNS and CDR2 is SASEGT in the germline V gene. CDR3 length: 13 amino acids. V lost 6 bases and J lost 2, with 8 bases in between. CDR3 amino acids: CASSRLTYNEQFF. As DNA, the CDR3 is TGTGCCAGCAGCAGGCTGACCTACAATGAGCAGTTCTTC.

The chain joins TRBV30 to TRBJ2-1; 7 nucleotides match TRBD2. This CDR3 region has 14 residues. Looked up from germline, CDR1 is GTSNPN and CDR2 is SVGIG (reference sequence). V lost 5 bases to trimming and J lost 1 base; unmatched junction nucleotides: 5. The CDR3 reads CAWGPGGSYNEQFF. The CDR3 nucleotides read TGTGCCTGGGGACCGGGGGGTTCCTACAATGAGCAGTTCTTC.

The chain is built from TRBV7-8 and TRBJ2-5; D may be TRBD1 (5 bases). This CDR3 is 13 amino acids long. Deletions cut 5 bases from V and 11 bases from J, with 18 bases between. CDR1 SGHVS and CDR2 FQNEAQ come from the germline V gene. This CDR3 reads CASSNEPHRWQYF. The CDR3 DNA follows: TGTGCCAGCAGCAACGAACCTCACAGGTGGCAGTACTTC.

The chain is built from TRBV5-1 and TRBJ2-3; 8 bases are a match to TRBD2. J gave up 2 bases and V 4 bases, and 12 bases lay outside the gene matches. This CDR3 region has 17 residues. CDR1 is SGHRS and CDR2 is YFSETQ in the germline V gene. CDR3 DNA: TGCGCCAGCAGCCCTCTCCATAGCGGGGTTCACACAGATACGCAGTATTTT. It specifies CASSPLHSGVHTDTQYF.

The chain has TRBV30 and TRBJ1-2; 9 bases are shared with TRBD1. V shed 1 base and J 0 bases; nucleotides not matched to a gene: 3. The CDR3 totals 15 residues. Looked up from germline, CDR1 is GTSNPN and CDR2 is SVGIG (reference sequence). The CDR3 region is CAWSAWTGANYGYTF. CDR3 nucleotides: TGTGCCTGGAGTGCCTGGACAGGGGCTAACTATGGCTACACCTTC.

This clone has only a few counts. V gene TRBV5-6 combines with J gene TRBJ1-1; 10 bases agree with TRBD1. The trim removed 5 bases at V and 3 bases at J, leaving 10 bases unmatched. This CDR3 region has 16 residues. Per germline, CDR1 SGHDT and CDR2 YYEEEE. CDR3 region: CASSYMGQGIDTEAFF. Written as DNA, the CDR3 is TGTGCCAGCAGTTATATGGGACAGGGGATCGACACTGAAGCTTTCTTT.

Only one count was recorded for this clone. The chain couples TRBV5-4 to TRBJ2-7; TRBD2 is a possible D gene (6 bases). The V gene's germline CDR1 is SGHNT and CDR2 YYREEE (reference sequence). V gave up 0 bases and J gave up 1 base, with 14 bases separating them. The CDR3 is 16 residues long. CDR3 sequence: CASSLDIGGKSYEQYF. The CDR3 DNA follows: TGTGCCAGCAGCTTGGACATTGGGGGGAAATCCTACGAGCAGTACTTC.

The V gene is TRBV10-3, the J gene TRBJ1-2; TRBD1 is a possible D gene (5 bases). CDR1 and CDR2 (germline): ENHRY, SYGVKD. The length of the CDR3 is 14 residues. V was shortened by 0 bases and J by 4 bases, with 9 bases between the two germline ends. The CDR3 DNA reads as TGTGCCATCAGTGAGTCGACAGCGCTCTATGGCTACACCTTC. Its protein is CAISESTALYGYTF.

This clone was counted only a few times. The V call is TRBV4-3, the J call TRBJ1-2; D is unclear. The V end lost 3 bases, the J end lost 2 bases, and 7 bases lay between the germline ends. Per the germline V gene, CDR1 is LGHNA and CDR2 is YSLEER. The CDR3 spans 13 residues. CDR3 residues: CASSQGRNYGYTF. The CDR3 region has the DNA TGCGCCAGCAGCCAGGGGAGGAACTATGGCTACACCTTC.